In its sample, the clone carrying this T cell receptor (beta chain) was seen once. Under the authors' procedure: Amplification of reference gene primers provided the estimated nucleated cell counts. TCRdb keeps only in-frame clones here, not all; method: immunoSEQ multiplex PCR. V and J calls and clone size are those listed in that table; D and trimming were worked out from the DNA. The sample has about 190,000 clones, almost 80% seen once. V lost 6 bases and J lost 7; bases outside the gene matches: 12. The CDR3 contains 14 residues. Per germline, CDR1 MNHEY and CDR2 SMNVEV (reference sequence). These data belong to a study of blood T cell repertoires in COVID-19. Study-level information: Collection of acute and convalescent COVID-19 samples took place in the United States, Italy and Spain. From T cells, B-cell-depleted T cells, or PBMCs came the material, which was cDNA or gDNA.

This chain joins TRBV27 and TRBJ2-7, with TRBD2 matching 7 bases. Sequencing input: peripheral blood. The source is a woman in her 70s with acute or convalescent COVID-19. The CDR3 nucleotides are TGTGCCAGCAGGCCCGGGGAGGGTAGCCTGGAGCAGTACTTC. Translating it yields CASRPGEGSLEQYF.